Each of the 9 T cell receptor beta chains below was sequenced from the same sample in a study of blood T cell repertoires in COVID-19. Clones were read by immunoSEQ multiplex PCR, and TCRdb kept only the in-frame ones, dropping some. The sample comprises about 170,000 clones, 70% to 90% of which are singletons, and 1.2% rests with the top ten. Sequenced sample: peripheral blood. The receptors shown here come from a man aged 55 to 70 who had recovered from COVID-19.

The gene calls are TRBV5-4 and TRBJ2-3; 8 positions match TRBD1. This CDR3 contains 16 residues. The ends lost 4 bases at V and 2 bases at J; junction bases unmatched: 9. Germline values: CDR1 SGHNT, CDR2 YYREEE (reference sequence). This chain's CDR3 is CASSDPTTGVTDTQYF. CDR3 DNA: TGTGCCAGCAGCGACCCAACGACAGGGGTCACAGATACGCAGTATTTT.

V and J are TRBV5-6 and TRBJ1-1; 7 positions match TRBD1. This CDR3 is 13 amino acids long. V lost 7 bases and J lost 2; bases outside the gene matches: 5. Germline values: CDR1 SGHDT, CDR2 YYEEEE. The CDR3 coding sequence is TGTGCCAGCGCTGGGACAGCAAACACTGAAGCTTTCTTT. Residues: CASAGTANTEAFF.

V is TRBV30 and J is TRBJ1-3, with D perhaps TRBD1 (5 bases). The V end was cut by 3 bases, the J end by 8 bases, with 20 bases between. Germline CDR1 and CDR2: GTSNPN and SVGIG (reference sequence). This CDR3 has 15 amino acids. CDR3 region: CAWSPPGPGGDTIYF. Here the CDR3 DNA reads TGTGCCTGGAGCCCTCCGGGACCGGGGGGTGACACCATATATTTT.

The CDR3 sequence: CASSEPGVNSGNTIYF. CDR3 nucleotide sequence: TGTGCCAGCAGTGAGCCCGGGGTTAACTCTGGAAACACCATATATTTT. The chain employs TRBV6-1 and TRBJ1-3; D not certain. V lost 3 bases and J 0 bases, leaving 12 bases between the germline ends. Per germline, CDR1 MNHNS and CDR2 SASEGT. The CDR3 length is 16 residues.

This clone was observed once. V and J are TRBV29-1 and TRBJ1-1, with 7 bases that match TRBD1. Germline values: CDR1 SQVTM, CDR2 ANQGSEA. The CDR3 is 14 amino acids. V lost 1 base, J lost 4 bases, and 6 bases stayed unmatched. CDR3 residues: CSVEGAGGGTEAFF. The CDR3 DNA sequence: TGCAGCGTTGAAGGTGCAGGGGGTGGCACTGAAGCTTTCTTT.

The rearrangement links TRBV20-1 to TRBJ2-3, with 9 nucleotides matching TRBD2. In germline, CDR1 is DFQATT, CDR2 SNEGSKA (reference sequence). CDR3 size: 15 residues. Trimming cost V 3 bases and J 7 bases; bases outside gene matches: 11. DNA for the CDR3: TGCAGTGCTAGTGATCTTGCGGGGGGGATCAATACGCAGTATTTT. It is translated as CSASDLAGGINTQYF.

The chain has TRBV25-1 and TRBJ1-1; D may be TRBD1 (5 bases). V was clipped by 4 bases and J by 8 bases, with 8 bases between them. This CDR3 has 11 residues. Germline V gene lookup returns CDR1 MGHDK and CDR2 SYGVNS. The DNA for the CDR3 is TGTGCCAGCAGTGTTTACAGGGAAGCTTTCTTT. Its protein product is CASSVYREAFF.

The chain links TRBV4-1 to TRBJ2-2; D is perhaps TRBD2 (6 bases). The germline V and J ends were trimmed by 0 bases and 4 bases, with 12 bases remaining between them. CDR3 length: 16 amino acids. Germline V gene lookup returns CDR1 MGHRA and CDR2 YSYEKL. CDR3 DNA sequence: TGCGCCAGCAGCCAAGAAACGGGGGTTAGCACCGGGGAGCTGTTTTTT. This gives the protein CASSQETGVSTGELFF.

This chain links TRBV9 with TRBJ2-3; possible D gene TRBD1, 5 bases. Trimming stripped 0 bases from V and 14 bases from J, with 16 bases between. There are 13 residues in the CDR3. CDR1 is SGDLS, CDR2 YYNGEE, per germline. CDR3 protein: CASSVDPQQVAYF. The CDR3 DNA sequence: TGTGCCAGCAGCGTAGACCCCCAACAGGTTGCGTATTTT.